This TCR beta chain was profiled in a study of glioma-infiltrating T cells after dendritic cell vaccination. Repertoires were generated with immunoSEQ multiplex PCR, while TCRdb's copy carries only in-frame clones and drops some. The data hold about 92,000 clones, with under 90% observed a single time. The sequenced sample was blood, obtained before dendritic cell vaccination. This receptor was taken from a human donor with glioblastoma.

CDR3 nucleotide sequence: TGCAGCGTTGAAGAGGGGGCAGGGGACTATGGCTACACCTTC. This gives the protein CSVEEGAGDYGYTF. This sequence joins TRBV29-1 and TRBJ1-2; maybe TRBD1 (6 bases). There are 14 residues in the CDR3. Trimming left V 0 bases short and J 3 bases short, with 11 bases between. CDR1 SQVTM and CDR2 ANQGSEA come from the germline V gene.